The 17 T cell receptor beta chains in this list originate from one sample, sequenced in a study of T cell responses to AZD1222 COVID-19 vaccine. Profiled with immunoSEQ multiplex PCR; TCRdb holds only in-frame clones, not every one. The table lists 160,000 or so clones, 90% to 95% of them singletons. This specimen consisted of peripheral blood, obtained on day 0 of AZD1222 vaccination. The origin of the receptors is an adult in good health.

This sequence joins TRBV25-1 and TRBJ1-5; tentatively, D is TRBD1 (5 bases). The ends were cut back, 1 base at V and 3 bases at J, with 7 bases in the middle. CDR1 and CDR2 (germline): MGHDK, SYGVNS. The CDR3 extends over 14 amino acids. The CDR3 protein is CASSELGDNQPQHF. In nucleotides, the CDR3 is TGTGCCAGCAGTGAATTGGGGGACAATCAGCCCCAGCATTTT.

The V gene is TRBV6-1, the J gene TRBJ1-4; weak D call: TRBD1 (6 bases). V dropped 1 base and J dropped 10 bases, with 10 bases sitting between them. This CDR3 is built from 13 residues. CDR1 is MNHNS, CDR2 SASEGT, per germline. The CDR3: CASSEVGGSKLFF. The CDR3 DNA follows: TGTGCCAGCAGTGAAGTAGGGGGATCAAAACTGTTTTTT.

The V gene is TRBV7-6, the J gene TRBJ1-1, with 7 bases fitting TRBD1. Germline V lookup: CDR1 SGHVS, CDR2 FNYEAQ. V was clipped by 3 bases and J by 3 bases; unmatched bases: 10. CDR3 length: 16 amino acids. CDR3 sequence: CASSLGWQGVDTEAFF. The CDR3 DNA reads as TGTGCCAGCAGCTTGGGGTGGCAGGGGGTAGACACTGAAGCTTTCTTT.

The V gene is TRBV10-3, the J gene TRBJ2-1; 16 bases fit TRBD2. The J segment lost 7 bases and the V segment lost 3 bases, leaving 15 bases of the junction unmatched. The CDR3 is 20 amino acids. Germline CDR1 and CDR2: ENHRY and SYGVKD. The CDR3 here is CAISDLQPGTSGRAFNEQFF. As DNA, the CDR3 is TGTGCCATCAGTGACCTACAACCCGGGACTAGCGGGAGGGCCTTTAATGAGCAGTTCTTC.

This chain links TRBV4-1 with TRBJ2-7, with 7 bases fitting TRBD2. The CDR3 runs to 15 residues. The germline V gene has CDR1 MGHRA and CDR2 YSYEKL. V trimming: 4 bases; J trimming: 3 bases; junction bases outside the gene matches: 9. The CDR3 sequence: CASSLRTGDYYEQYF. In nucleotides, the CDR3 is TGCGCCAGCAGCCTCCGGACGGGGGACTACTACGAGCAGTACTTC.

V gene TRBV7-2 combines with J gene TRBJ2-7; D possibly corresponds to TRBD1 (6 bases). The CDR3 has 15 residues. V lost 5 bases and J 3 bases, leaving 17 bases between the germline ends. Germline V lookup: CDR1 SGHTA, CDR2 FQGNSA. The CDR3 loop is CASSQGLQSYYEQYF. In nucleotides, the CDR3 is TGTGCCAGCAGCCAGGGGTTGCAGTCCTACTACGAGCAGTACTTC.

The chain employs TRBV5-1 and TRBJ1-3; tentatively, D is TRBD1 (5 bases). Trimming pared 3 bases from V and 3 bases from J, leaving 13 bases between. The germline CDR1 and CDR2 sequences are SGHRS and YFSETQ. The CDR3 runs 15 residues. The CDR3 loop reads CASSSGGQGGNTIYF. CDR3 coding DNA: TGCGCCAGCAGCTCCGGCGGCCAGGGTGGAAACACCATATATTTT.

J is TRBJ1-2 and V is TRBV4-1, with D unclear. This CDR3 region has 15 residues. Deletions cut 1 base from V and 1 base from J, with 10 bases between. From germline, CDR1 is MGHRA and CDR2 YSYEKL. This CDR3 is CASSQVIRINYGYTF. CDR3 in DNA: TGCGCCAGCAGCCAAGTTATACGGATTAACTATGGCTACACCTTC.

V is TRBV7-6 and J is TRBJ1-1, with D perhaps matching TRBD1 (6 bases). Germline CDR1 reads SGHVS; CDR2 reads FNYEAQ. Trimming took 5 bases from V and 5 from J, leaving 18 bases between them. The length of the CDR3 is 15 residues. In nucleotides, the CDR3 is TGTGCCAGCAGCCTTAGGCCTACAGGGAGAACTGAAGCTTTCTTT. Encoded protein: CASSLRPTGRTEAFF.

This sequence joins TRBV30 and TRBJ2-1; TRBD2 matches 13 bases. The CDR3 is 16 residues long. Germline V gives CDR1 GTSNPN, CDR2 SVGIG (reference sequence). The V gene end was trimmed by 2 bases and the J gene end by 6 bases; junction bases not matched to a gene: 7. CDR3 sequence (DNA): TGTGCCTGGAGTTTCCGGACTAGCGGGAGTGGCAATGAGCAGTTCTTC. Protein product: CAWSFRTSGSGNEQFF.

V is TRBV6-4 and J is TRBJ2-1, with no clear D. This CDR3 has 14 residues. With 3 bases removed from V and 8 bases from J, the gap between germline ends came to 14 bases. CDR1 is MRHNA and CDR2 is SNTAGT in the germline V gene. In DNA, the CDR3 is TGTGCCAGCAGTGAAGCCACGGGCACCGATGAGCAGTTCTTC. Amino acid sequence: CASSEATGTDEQFF.

Written as DNA, the CDR3 is TGTGCCAGCAGCTTAGAAGCTTTGGGGACAGAGAAGGGCTACACCTTC. This sequence encodes CASSLEALGTEKGYTF. The chain joins TRBV7-9 to TRBJ1-2; 7 nucleotides match TRBD1. This CDR3 has 16 amino acids. V lost 1 base, J lost 8 bases, and 13 bases stayed unmatched. Germline V gene lookup returns CDR1 SEHNR and CDR2 FQNEAQ (reference sequence).

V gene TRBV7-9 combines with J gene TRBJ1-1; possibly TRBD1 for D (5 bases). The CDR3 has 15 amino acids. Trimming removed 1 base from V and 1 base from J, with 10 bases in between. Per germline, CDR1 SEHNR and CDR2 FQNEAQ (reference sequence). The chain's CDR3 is CASSLVRQRNTEAFF. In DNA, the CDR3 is TGTGCCAGCAGCTTAGTAAGACAGCGGAACACTGAAGCTTTCTTT.

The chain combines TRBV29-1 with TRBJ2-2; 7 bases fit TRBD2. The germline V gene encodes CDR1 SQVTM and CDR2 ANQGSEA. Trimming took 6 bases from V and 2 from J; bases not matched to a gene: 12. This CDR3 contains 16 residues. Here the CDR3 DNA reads TGCAGCGTAACCCCCTCTGGCGGGAGAAACACCGGGGAGCTGTTTTTT. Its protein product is CSVTPSGGRNTGELFF.

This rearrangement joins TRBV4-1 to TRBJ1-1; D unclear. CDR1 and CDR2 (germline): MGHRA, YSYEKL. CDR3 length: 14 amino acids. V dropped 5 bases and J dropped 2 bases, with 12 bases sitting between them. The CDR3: CASSSRGFNTEAFF. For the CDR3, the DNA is TGCGCCAGCAGCTCCCGAGGATTCAACACTGAAGCTTTCTTT.

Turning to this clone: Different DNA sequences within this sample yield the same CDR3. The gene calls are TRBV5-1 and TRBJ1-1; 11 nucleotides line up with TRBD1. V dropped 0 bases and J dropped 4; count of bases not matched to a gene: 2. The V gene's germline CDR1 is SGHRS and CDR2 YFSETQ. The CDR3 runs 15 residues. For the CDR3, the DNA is TGCGCCAGCAGCTTGGCCGGGACAGGGGGCACTGAAGCTTTCTTT. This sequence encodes CASSLAGTGGTEAFF.

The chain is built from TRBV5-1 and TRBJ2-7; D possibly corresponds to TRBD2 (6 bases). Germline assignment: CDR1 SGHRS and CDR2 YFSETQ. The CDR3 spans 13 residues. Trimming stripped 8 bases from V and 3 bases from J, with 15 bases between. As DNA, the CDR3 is TGCGCCAGTAGTAGCGGCGATAGCTACGAGCAGTACTTC. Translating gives CASSSGDSYEQYF.